This TCR beta chain was retrieved from a study of blood T cell repertoires in COVID-19. Across the study: Samples of COVID-19 (acute and convalescent) were obtained from the United States, Italy and Spain. T cells, B-cell-depleted T cells, or PBMCs provided the cDNA or gDNA that served as material.

The V and J ends lost 3 bases and 9 bases respectively, with 6 bases between them. The CDR3 covers 12 residues. Germline V gives CDR1 LNHDA, CDR2 SQIVND (reference sequence). Profiled with immunoSEQ multiplex PCR; TCRdb holds only in-frame clones, not every one. The repertoire consists of approximately 28,000 clones, with over 75% occurring once and the leading ten covering under 6.5%. The sample taken for sequencing was peripheral blood. The receptor was derived from a human donor in a cohort sampled during active COVID-19. The chain joins TRBV19 to TRBJ1-6; possibly TRBD1 for D (5 bases). CDR3 in amino acids: CASSIGGSPLHF. CDR3 coding DNA: TGTGCCAGTAGTATCGGGGGTTCACCCCTCCACTTT.